The T cell receptor (beta chain) described here comes from a study of regulatory T cells in long-lasting Graves disease. The CDR3 has 13 residues. The V and J ends lost 2 bases and 9 bases respectively, with 12 bases between them. Time point: newly diagnosed GD, antithyroid drugs for less than 3 months. The authors made the TCR library using RNA they extracted from PBMCs. This clonotype was seen ten or more times. HTBI primers from iRepertoire and Arm-PCR of CDR3 regions yielded the TCR beta libraries. TCRdb re-derived calls from the multiplex PCR reads in MiXCR, one entry per CDR3 protein. The sample records some 350,000 distinct CDR3 sequences, about a sixth being singletons. These data also featured in a second study, about T cells in Graves' hyperthyroidism and ophthalmopathy. That source notes: Used for diagnoses were clinical symptoms, serum thyroxine and TRAb, thyroid ultrasound and orbital computed tomography. HTBI primers were used for first-round RT-PCR of the TCR CDR3.

This TCR was recovered from a woman in her late teens or twenties with Graves disease. The sample in question was peripheral blood mononuclear cells (PBMCs), obtained at new diagnosis, from a patient treated with antithyroid drugs. The genes are TRBV12-3 or TRBV12-4 and TRBJ2-3; the D is unclear. CDR3 in amino acids: CASSLSRIETQYF. The CDR3 DNA reads TGTGCCAGCAGTTTATCCAGGATTGAGACGCAGTATTTT.